This T cell receptor (beta chain) is drawn from a study of blood T cell repertoires in COVID-19. Overall study: Samples taken during acute and convalescent COVID-19 were collected in the United States, Italy and Spain. The analysed material was cDNA or gDNA that came from T cells, B-cell-depleted T cells, or PBMCs.

The CDR3 has 13 amino acids. Germline CDR1 reads MNHEY; CDR2 reads SVGAGI. The trim removed 6 bases at V and 5 bases at J, leaving 6 bases unmatched. Original methodology: By means of reference gene primer amplification, nucleated cell counts were estimated. Method: immunoSEQ multiplex PCR; TCRdb's copy keeps in-frame clones and lacks some. That table gives V, J and clone size, and the DNA gave D and trimming. The table shows tens of thousands of clones, with roughly 80% occurring only once. Sequencing used peripheral blood. The chain employs TRBV6-5 and TRBJ1-1; the match to TRBD1 covers 7 bases. This sequence was found in a woman aged 55-69 years with acute or convalescent COVID-19. CDR3 in DNA: TGTGCCAGCAGCATTCAGGGGGATACTGAAGCTTTCTTT. Its protein product is CASSIQGDTEAFF.